Shown below are 24 T cell receptor beta chains from a single sample sequenced in a study of shared clonotypes between healthy human individuals. Here immunoSEQ multiplex PCR was the method, and the copy in TCRdb shows in-frame clones only, minus some. This table has approximately 2.5 million clones, 93% appearing once. The sequenced sample consisted of naive CD4+ T cells from PBMCs. Subset of the sample: CD45RA+ positively selected. The receptors shown here come from a man aged 18 to 35 in good health. Some clones in this sample may be carry-over from other donors' samples.

V and J are TRBV19 and TRBJ1-2; unclear D gene. Trimming pared 5 bases from V and 4 bases from J, leaving 14 bases between. The germline CDR1 and CDR2 sequences are LNHDA and SQIVND (reference sequence). CDR3 length: 14 amino acids. The CDR3 sequence: CASSPIGQPYGYTF. CDR3 DNA: TGTGCCAGTAGTCCCATAGGGCAGCCCTATGGCTACACCTTC.

The gene calls are TRBV27 and TRBJ2-7, with D possibly TRBD1 on 7 matching bases. CDR3 size: 15 residues. V shed 7 bases and J shed 2 bases, with 18 bases lying between them. The germline gives CDR1 MNHEY, CDR2 SMNVEV (reference sequence). Here the CDR3 reads CASKSWAGGTYEQYF. The DNA for the CDR3 is TGTGCCAGCAAAAGCTGGGCAGGGGGGACCTACGAGCAGTACTTC.

The rearrangement joins TRBV27 to TRBJ1-5; the D gene is possibly TRBD1 (6 bases). The germline CDR1 and CDR2 sequences are MNHEY and SMNVEV (reference sequence). V lost 4 bases and J lost 6, with 13 bases in between. The CDR3 length is 14 residues. In nucleotides, the CDR3 is TGTGCCAGCAGTTACAGGGCATGGCGTCAGCCCCAGCATTTT. This sequence encodes CASSYRAWRQPQHF.

The chain carries TRBV7-2 and TRBJ2-1; 7 bases line up with TRBD1. Looked up from germline, CDR1 is SGHTA and CDR2 is FQGNSA. Unmatched junction bases numbered 4, after V lost 2 bases and J lost 3 bases. The CDR3 has 15 amino acids. CDR3 in DNA: TGTGCCAGCAGCTTACAACAGGGGATCTACAATGAGCAGTTCTTC. Its protein is CASSLQQGIYNEQFF.

The V and J genes are TRBV28 and TRBJ1-1; 7 nucleotides align to TRBD1. After removal of 6 bases from V and 0 bases from J, the junction contained 4 bases not matched to a gene. The CDR3 contains 14 residues. CDR1 and CDR2 (germline): MDHEN, SYDVKM. The CDR3 sequence: CASRRTGLNTEAFF. In nucleotides, the CDR3 is TGTGCCAGCAGGAGGACAGGCCTGAACACTGAAGCTTTCTTT.

Details on this clone: The sample carries other DNA sequences with the same CDR3. The chain is built from TRBV5-1 and TRBJ2-5; 9 bases map to TRBD1. In germline, CDR1 is SGHRS, CDR2 YFSETQ. CDR3 length: 14 residues. Germline trimming cut 4 bases from V and 5 bases from J; bases unmatched to any gene: 6. The CDR3 here is CASSPQGAEETQYF. For the CDR3, the DNA is TGCGCCAGCAGCCCACAGGGGGCTGAGGAGACCCAGTACTTC.

The V and J genes are TRBV10-3 and TRBJ2-1; 9 bases agree with TRBD1. Germline V gene lookup returns CDR1 ENHRY and CDR2 SYGVKD. J gave up 9 bases and V 6 bases, and 9 bases lay outside the gene matches. The CDR3 runs 14 residues. The CDR3 protein is CAISRRDRETEQFF. The CDR3 bases are TGTGCCATCAGCCGCCGGGACAGGGAGACTGAGCAGTTCTTC.

This rearrangement joins TRBV6-1 to TRBJ1-4; D perhaps matches TRBD1 (5 bases). Germline CDR1 reads MNHNS; CDR2 reads SASEGT. The V and J ends lost 9 bases and 1 base respectively, with 12 bases between them. The CDR3 totals 14 residues. Written as DNA, the CDR3 is TGTGCCAGTTCCAGGGACCAAACTAATGAAAAACTGTTTTTT. Translation: CASSRDQTNEKLFF.

This chain connects TRBV18 to TRBJ2-1; D is undetermined. Per the germline V gene, CDR1 is KGHSH and CDR2 is LQKENI. CDR3 length: 14 amino acids. V shed 1 base and J shed 5 bases, with 9 bases lying between them. CDR3 amino acids: CASSPQIKNNEQFF. The CDR3 DNA reads as TGTGCCAGCTCACCACAGATAAAAAACAATGAGCAGTTCTTC.

The chain has TRBV25-1 and TRBJ1-1; D is uncertain. V was trimmed by 2 bases and J by 6 bases, leaving 10 bases between them. The CDR3 is 13 amino acids. Germline assignment: CDR1 MGHDK and CDR2 SYGVNS. The CDR3 region is CASSEPRVAEAFF. The CDR3 bases are TGTGCCAGCAGTGAACCTAGGGTTGCTGAAGCTTTCTTT.

The rearrangement uses TRBV4-1 and TRBJ2-2, with 13 nucleotides matching TRBD2. The CDR3 has 18 amino acids. Unmatched junction bases numbered 9, after V lost 4 bases and J lost 4 bases. Germline V CDR1 and CDR2: MGHRA, YSYEKL. CDR3 coding DNA: TGCGCCAGCAGCCGTGGACTAGCGGGAGTGTCGGGCACCGGGGAGCTGTTTTTT. This translates into CASSRGLAGVSGTGELFF.

This rearrangement joins TRBV28 to TRBJ2-2; 7 bases agree with TRBD1. The J segment lost 4 bases and the V segment lost 3 bases, leaving 5 bases of the junction unmatched. In germline, CDR1 is MDHEN, CDR2 SYDVKM. The CDR3 is 15 residues long. The CDR3 sequence: CASSFRDRPTGELFF. The CDR3 nucleotides read TGTGCCAGCAGTTTCCGGGACAGACCCACCGGGGAGCTGTTTTTT.

This clone has a single count. The J gene is TRBJ2-2, the V gene TRBV18, with TRBD2 as a possible D gene (6 bases). The CDR3 is 16 residues long. Germline values: CDR1 KGHSH, CDR2 LQKENI. The V gene lost 2 bases and the J gene lost 5 bases, with 15 bases spanning the gap. The CDR3, as DNA: TGTGCCAGCTCACCAGTGCCGGCGGGGATGACCGGGGAGCTGTTTTTT. Its protein product is CASSPVPAGMTGELFF.

This clone came up once. This chain joins TRBV5-1 and TRBJ2-5; 8 positions match TRBD2. Germline V lookup: CDR1 SGHRS, CDR2 YFSETQ. V dropped 0 bases and J dropped 7; count of bases not matched to a gene: 11. This CDR3 is built from 16 residues. For the CDR3, the DNA is TGCGCCAGCAGCTTGGCCGGGGGAGCGGGGGTTTGGACCCAGTACTTC. Translating gives CASSLAGGAGVWTQYF.

The sample holds a few counts of this clone. The rearrangement joins TRBV27 to TRBJ1-2; 8 nucleotides line up with TRBD1. This CDR3 comprises 13 residues. With V trimmed by 7 bases and J by 8 bases, 9 bases remained unmatched. Germline values: CDR1 MNHEY, CDR2 SMNVEV (reference sequence). The CDR3 region has the DNA TGTGCCAGCACCCCACGGACAGGGCAGGGCTACACCTTC. Translated: CASTPRTGQGYTF.

Here the CDR3 reads CTSSQPGISYEQYF. CDR3 DNA sequence: TGCACCAGCAGCCAACCAGGGATCTCCTACGAGCAGTACTTC. The chain has TRBV1 and TRBJ2-7; the D segment call TRBD1 is taken from the table without a DNA check. TRBV1 is a pseudogene. The CDR3 runs 14 residues.

This clone was seen just once. The rearrangement joins TRBV4-1 to TRBJ2-5, with D unclear. The end of the DNA fits TRBJ2-7 better, so the J call may be wrong. Germline V gene data show CDR1 as MGHRA and CDR2 as YSYEKL. This CDR3 has 16 amino acids. CDR3 region: CASSQESARTSYEQYF. The CDR3 DNA reads as TGCGCCAGCAGCCAAGAATCGGCTAGAACGAGCTACGAGCAGTACTTC.

The chain couples TRBV5-6 to TRBJ1-2; D gene ambiguous. Trimming stripped 4 bases from V and 8 bases from J, with 15 bases between. CDR1 and CDR2 (germline): SGHDT, YYEEEE. The CDR3 is 13 residues long. CDR3 sequence (DNA): TGTGCCAGCAGCACCTTTCCCGAGGGAGGCTACACCTTC. Translation gives CASSTFPEGGYTF.

With respect to this clone: Other nucleotide sequences in the sample specify the same CDR3. The chain carries TRBV28 and TRBJ2-7; the match to TRBD1 covers 10 bases. The CDR3 runs 14 residues. Germline V CDR1 and CDR2: MDHEN, SYDVKM. The V and J ends lost 4 bases and 4 bases, in that order; junction bases with no gene match: 4. The CDR3 protein is CASSWTGGGYEQYF. The CDR3, as DNA: TGTGCCAGCAGTTGGACAGGGGGTGGGTACGAGCAGTACTTC.

This chain joins TRBV7-3 and TRBJ2-1, with 9 positions matching TRBD2. Germline CDR1 reads SGHTA; CDR2 reads FQGTGA. This CDR3 is 16 amino acids long. V shed 5 bases, J shed 6 bases, and the junction held 11 bases outside the gene matches. The CDR3 protein is CASSTTSGPPGNEQFF. DNA for the CDR3: TGTGCCAGCAGCACGACTAGCGGTCCCCCTGGCAATGAGCAGTTCTTC.

The chain employs TRBV6-1 and TRBJ1-2; tentatively, D is TRBD1 (5 bases). The CDR3 consists of 15 residues. The germline gives CDR1 MNHNS, CDR2 SASEGT. V was trimmed by 0 bases and J by 1 base, leaving 9 bases between them. The CDR3 DNA sequence: TGTGCCAGCAGTGAAGCGGGACTCGGTAACTATGGCTACACCTTC. It is translated as CASSEAGLGNYGYTF.

As regards this clone: Other DNA variants within this sample encode the same CDR3. In DNA form, the CDR3 reads TGTGCCAGCTCACCACCCGGGCCTTACAATGAGCAGTTCTTC. As protein: CASSPPGPYNEQFF. The chain links TRBV18 to TRBJ2-1; D remains unclear. The V and J ends lost 0 bases and 4 bases respectively, with 7 bases between them. In germline, CDR1 is KGHSH, CDR2 LQKENI. The CDR3 runs to 14 residues.

This chain uses TRBV11-2 with TRBJ2-7; the D gene is possibly TRBD1 (6 bases). Germline CDR1 reads SGHAT; CDR2 reads FQNNGV. The CDR3 spans 14 residues. The V gene lost 5 bases and the J gene lost 3 bases, with 14 bases spanning the gap. CDR3 sequence (DNA): TGTGCCAGCAGCCCAAAGACAGGAGTCTACGAGCAGTACTTC. Its protein product is CASSPKTGVYEQYF.

The chain carries TRBV30 and TRBJ1-2, with unresolved D. V was cut by 0 bases and J by 2 bases, with 13 bases left in between. Germline V gene sequence: CDR1 GTSNPN, CDR2 SVGIG (reference sequence). The CDR3 has 15 amino acids. The chain's CDR3 is CAWSVGDTGNYGYTF. The CDR3 nucleotides read TGTGCCTGGAGTGTAGGCGACACCGGCAACTATGGCTACACCTTC.